Listed below are T cell receptor beta chains from one sample, sequenced in a study of immune characteristics of hereditary and idiopathic chronic pancreatitis. Method: immunoSEQ multiplex PCR; TCRdb's copy keeps in-frame clones and lacks some. Among approximately 1,800 clones listed, 65% to 75% were seen once. Material: pancreas tissue with hereditary chronic pancreatitis. All receptors come from a human donor with chronic pancreatitis. Each CDR3 is given with its conserved first and last residue. Each record gives: J gene, D gene, clone size, V gene, CDR3 DNA, CDR3 protein. A D gene is named only where the DNA matches it firmly. Expanded clones are given a class, and other clones once, few, many or no size at all.

TRBJ2-5,-,-,TRBV3-1/TRBV3-2,TGTGCCAGCAGCTCGCCCCATTTGGAGACCCAGTACTTC,CASSSPHLETQYF
TRBJ1-1,TRBD1,-,TRBV18,TGTGCCAGCTCACCACTGAACAGGGGGAACACTGAAGCTTTCTTT,CASSPLNRGNTEAFF
TRBJ2-2,-,-,TRBV6-5,TGTGCCAGCAGTTCGGGTAGCGACACCGGGGAGCTGTTTTTT,CASSSGSDTGELFF
TRBJ2-7,-,-,TRBV19,TGTGCCAGCCAGGGAACCTACGAGCAGTACTTC,CASQGTYEQYF
TRBJ2-7,TRBD1,-,TRBV6-5,TGTGCCAGCGGGGGACAGGGTTACGAGCAGTACTTC,CASGGQGYEQYF
TRBJ2-3,-,-,TRBV20-1,TGCAGTGTGAGTGCTGCAGATACGCAGTATTTT,CSVSAADTQYF
TRBJ2-7,-,-,TRBV18,TGTGCCAGCTCACCGGCAAGTCTCTACGAGCAGTACTTC,CASSPASLYEQYF
TRBJ2-7,-,-,TRBV7-9,TGTGCCAGCAGCTCAGTCCCAGTGTCCTACAAGCAGTACTTC,CASSSVPVSYKQYF
TRBJ2-7,-,-,TRBV2,TGTGCCAGCGCGGGGCTAGCGATAGGTTACGAGCAGTACTTC,CASAGLAIGYEQYF
TRBJ1-1,-,-,TRBV20-1,TGCAGTGCTAGTTCCCCCAACACTGAAGCTTTCTTT,CSASSPNTEAFF
TRBJ1-2,-,-,TRBV6-1,TGTGCCAGCAGTGAAGTCGGAGCCAGCTACACCTTC,CASSEVGASYTF
TRBJ2-1,TRBD1,-,TRBV28,TGTGCCAGCAGAGCCGCCCCGGGACAGGGGATCTACAATGAGCAGTTCTTC,CASRAAPGQGIYNEQFF
TRBJ1-2,TRBD1,once,TRBV5-1,TGCGCCAGCAGCTTGTCCGGGACAGGGAAAAGCTACACCTTC,CASSLSGTGKSYTF
TRBJ1-2,-,few,TRBV28,TGTGCCACCCGGAGGGGATGGGGCACGAACTATGGCTACACCTTC,CATRRGWGTNYGYTF
TRBJ2-7,TRBD1,-,TRBV27,TGTGCCAGCAGTTTCGGACAGGGCTACGAGCAGTACTTC,CASSFGQGYEQYF
TRBJ2-1,TRBD2,-,TRBV27,TGTGCCAGCAGTTTAGTTCGTCCTAGCGGGAGAGACAATGAGCAGTTCTTC,CASSLVRPSGRDNEQFF
TRBJ2-2,-,-,TRBV27,TGTGCCAGCAGTTTAATCCCCCTCCGCACCGGGGAGCTGTTTTTT,CASSLIPLRTGELFF
TRBJ2-3,-,-,TRBV21-1,TGTGCCAGCAGCACGAGGGACCCAAGGGCCATACCCACAGATACGCAGTATTTT,CASSTRDPRAIPTDTQYF
TRBJ2-1,-,-,TRBV5-8,TGTGCCAACCCCCCGGCAGGCAGAGGCTACAATGAGCAGTTCTTC,CANPPAGRGYNEQFF
TRBJ2-7,-,-,TRBV12-3/TRBV12-4,TGTGCCAGCAGTATCAGCGTGGCCTACGAGCAGTACTTC,CASSISVAYEQYF
TRBJ1-5,TRBD1,-,TRBV7-8,TGTGCCAGCAGCTTGACAGGGACCCAGCCCCAGCATTTT,CASSLTGTQPQHF
TRBJ2-7,-,-,TRBV6-5,TGTGCCAGCAGCTCCAACTGGGACTCAGCCTCGAAGCAGTACTTC,CASSSNWDSASKQYF
TRBJ2-1,-,-,TRBV18,TGTGCCAGCTCACCACGAGGACAGGGAGGGGGTGAGCAGTTCTTC,CASSPRGQGGGEQFF